One and the same sample provided the 18 T cell receptor beta chains below, sequenced in a study of PD-1 blockade in classical Hodgkin lymphoma. TCRdb keeps only in-frame clones here, not all; method: immunoSEQ multiplex PCR. The sample yields fewer than 20,000 clones, roughly four fifths seen once. Sample time point: newly diagnosed, previously untreated cHL patient sample. The sample consisted of peripheral blood mononuclear cells (PBMCs). The receptors were gathered from a human donor with classical Hodgkin lymphoma.

The chain is built from TRBV19 and TRBJ2-3; a possible D gene is TRBD2 (6 bases). Looked up from germline, CDR1 is LNHDA and CDR2 is SQIVND (reference sequence). Trimming stripped 3 bases from V and 3 bases from J, with 16 bases between. CDR3 length: 16 residues. CDR3 residues: CASSIEATSGTDTQYF. The CDR3 DNA reads TGTGCCAGTAGTATTGAGGCGACTAGTGGTACAGATACGCAGTATTTT.

The rearrangement links TRBV5-6 to TRBJ1-5; tentatively, D is TRBD1 (5 bases). Germline V gene data show CDR1 as SGHDT and CDR2 as YYEEEE. The CDR3 runs 15 residues. V lost 2 bases and J lost 7, with 16 bases in between. DNA of the CDR3: TGTGCCAGCAGCTTCGCTCTCCAGGGCCACCAGCCCCAGCATTTT. Its translation is CASSFALQGHQPQHF.

The chain joins TRBV10-3 to TRBJ1-2; 9 bases line up with TRBD1. CDR1 and CDR2 (germline): ENHRY, SYGVKD. The CDR3 is made up of 12 amino acids. Losses at the gene ends were 8 bases for V and 5 bases for J; bases not matched to a gene: 3. CDR3 nucleotides: TGTGCCATCTCACAGGGGGCGTATGGCTACACCTTC. This codes for CAISQGAYGYTF.

This chain uses TRBV5-1 with TRBJ2-7; 7 positions agree with TRBD1. Germline V gene data show CDR1 as SGHRS and CDR2 as YFSETQ. V gave up 3 bases and J gave up 3 bases; unmatched junction bases: 9. The CDR3 totals 15 residues. CDR3 in DNA: TGCGCCAGCAGCTCACGCTTAAGGACAGGCTACGAGCAGTACTTC. It specifies CASSSRLRTGYEQYF.

CDR3 sequence reads: CASSVGTTTLYGYTF. In DNA, the CDR3 is TGTGCCAGCAGCGTCGGGACAACTACGCTCTATGGCTACACCTTC. The chain is built from TRBV7-9 and TRBJ1-2; D perhaps matches TRBD1 (6 bases). The CDR3 length is 15 residues. Trimming left V 5 bases short and J 4 bases short, with 17 bases between. From germline, CDR1 is SEHNR and CDR2 FQNEAQ (reference sequence).

The J gene is TRBJ1-1, the V gene TRBV6-1; D unclear. This CDR3 has 13 residues. Germline V lookup: CDR1 MNHNS, CDR2 SASEGT. Trimming cost V 7 bases and J 2 bases, with 11 bases left between them. The DNA of the CDR3 is TGTGCCAGCACCCCGACTCCTAACACTGAAGCTTTCTTT. This translates into CASTPTPNTEAFF.

This clone was seen a single time. At one boundary the junction diverges from the germline segment, which might be a read error. The V gene is TRBV4-1, the J gene TRBJ1-2, with D unclear. This CDR3 contains 14 residues. CDR1 is MGHRA and CDR2 is YSYEKL in the germline V gene. The CDR3 DNA sequence: TGCGCCAACAGCCCGCCGGACGGATTTTATGGCTACACCTTC. Protein product: CANSPPDGFYGYTF.

V and J are TRBV28 and TRBJ2-1; the D call may be TRBD1 or TRBD2 (5 bases each). The V and J ends lost 8 bases and 8 bases respectively, with 7 bases between them. Germline V gives CDR1 MDHEN, CDR2 SYDVKM. There are 10 residues in the CDR3. The CDR3 loop is CASGDDEQFF. The CDR3 DNA is TGTGCCAGCGGGGACGATGAGCAGTTCTTC.

The V and J genes are TRBV2 and TRBJ1-5, with D tentatively TRBD1 (6 bases). Trimming took 6 bases from V and 0 from J, leaving 15 bases between them. Germline V gene data show CDR1 as SNHLY and CDR2 as FYNNEI. The CDR3 runs 16 residues. The chain's CDR3 is CASRLGAADSNQPQHF. The CDR3 coding sequence is TGTGCCAGCAGGTTGGGGGCCGCGGATAGCAATCAGCCCCAGCATTTT.

The chain has TRBV5-1 and TRBJ2-3; unclear D gene. This CDR3 has 13 amino acids. Trimming removed 2 bases from V and 3 bases from J, with 7 bases in between. The V gene's germline CDR1 is SGHRS and CDR2 YFSETQ. CDR3 protein: CASSLGETDTQYF. CDR3 bases: TGCGCCAGCAGCTTAGGAGAGACAGATACGCAGTATTTT.

This clone was detected once. The chain links TRBV18 to TRBJ2-3; 8 bases agree with TRBD2. V lost 5 bases, J lost 1 base, and 5 bases stayed unmatched. Germline V gene data show CDR1 as KGHSH and CDR2 as LQKENI. The CDR3 consists of 15 residues. The CDR3, as DNA: TGTGCCAGCTCAGCCCGGGGGGGAGGCACAGATACGCAGTATTTT. Amino acid sequence: CASSARGGGTDTQYF.

In this sample, this clone turned up a few times. The chain combines TRBV27 with TRBJ2-3; no definite D call. The V gene's germline CDR1 is MNHEY and CDR2 SMNVEV (reference sequence). The CDR3 contains 13 residues. Trimming cost V 3 bases and J 0 bases, with 4 bases left between them. The CDR3 here is CASSFASTDTQYF. In DNA form, the CDR3 reads TGTGCCAGCAGTTTTGCGAGCACAGATACGCAGTATTTT.

The CDR3 nucleotides read TGTGCCAGCAGTCAAGCGCCGGGACAGTATGAAAAACTGTTTTTT. Translation: CASSQAPGQYEKLFF. V and J are TRBV28 and TRBJ1-4; 7 nucleotides match TRBD1. Germline V gene data show CDR1 as MDHEN and CDR2 as SYDVKM. CDR3 size: 15 residues. The ends lost 5 bases at V and 6 bases at J; junction bases unmatched: 9.

The chain employs TRBV6-4 and TRBJ2-1; 14 bases line up with TRBD2. The CDR3 length is 15 residues. The V segment lost 2 bases and the J segment 9 bases; nucleotides outside the gene matches: 3. Germline loops: CDR1 MRHNA, CDR2 SNTAGT. CDR3 amino acids: CASSDGTSGSFEQFF. For the CDR3, the DNA is TGTGCCAGCAGTGACGGGACTAGCGGGAGTTTTGAGCAGTTCTTC.

The chain links TRBV19 to TRBJ2-7; TRBD2 agrees at 11 bases. The CDR3 totals 16 residues. V gave up 0 bases and J gave up 1 base; unmatched junction bases: 2. The germline gives CDR1 LNHDA, CDR2 SQIVND (reference sequence). The CDR3 bases are TGTGCCAGTAGTATAGAGGGGACTAGCGGTTCCTACGAGCAGTACTTC. Amino acid sequence: CASSIEGTSGSYEQYF.

The V call is TRBV7-9, the J call TRBJ2-5, with unresolved D. This CDR3 comprises 12 residues. V lost 7 bases and J lost 5, with 11 bases in between. The germline V gene encodes CDR1 SEHNR and CDR2 FQNEAQ (reference sequence). CDR3 sequence: CASTHQRETQYF. The CDR3 DNA sequence: TGTGCCAGCACCCACCAACGGGAGACCCAGTACTTC.

A single count supports this clone. The J gene is TRBJ1-1, the V gene TRBV10-2, with a possible D match to TRBD1 (6 bases). CDR3 length: 13 amino acids. The V end lost 7 bases, the J end lost 2 bases, and 11 bases lay between the germline ends. Germline V CDR1 and CDR2: WSHSY, SAAADI. The CDR3 region is CASTGTLNTEAFF. CDR3 in DNA: TGCGCCAGCACGGGGACACTTAACACTGAAGCTTTCTTT.

On this clone: Other DNA sequences in this sample translate to the same CDR3. V gene TRBV25-1 combines with J gene TRBJ2-7, with D tentatively TRBD2 (6 bases). This CDR3 contains 13 residues. V was trimmed by 2 bases and J by 6 bases, leaving 11 bases between them. Per the germline V gene, CDR1 is MGHDK and CDR2 is SYGVNS. CDR3 region: CASSEPGGTEQYF. The DNA of the CDR3 is TGTGCCAGCAGTGAACCTGGGGGGACCGAGCAGTACTTC.